The 13 T cell receptor beta chains presented below share a single source sample, sequenced in a study of response to subunit inactivated influenza vaccine. TCRdb redid the calling of the RT-PCR reads with MiXCR, one entry per CDR3 protein. The sample yields about 570,000 distinct CDR3 sequences, roughly 12% seen once. These data also featured in a second study, about T cells expressing NK-cell markers. That paper notes: Researchers built TCR beta cDNA using 5'RACE template switching with UMIs.

The sample was PBMCs from blood, taken on the day of vaccination. These receptors all stem from a man aged 45 to 65 who received an inactivated influenza vaccine.

The sample holds many counts of this clonotype. The CDR3 DNA reads as TGCGCCAGCAGCTTGGTTCGCCCCAACACTGAAGCTTTCTTT. Protein product: CASSLVRPNTEAFF. The rearrangement links TRBV5-1 to TRBJ1-1; D remains ambiguous. The CDR3 contains 14 residues. Deletions cut 0 bases from V and 2 bases from J, with 8 bases between. Germline V gene lookup returns CDR1 SGHRS and CDR2 YFSETQ.

This clonotype was observed a few times. The chain is built from TRBV18 and TRBJ2-5; perhaps TRBD1 as D (5 bases). This CDR3 contains 15 residues. Germline CDR1 is KGHSH and CDR2 is LQKENI. V lost 3 bases, J lost 5 bases, and 16 bases lay in between. The DNA for the CDR3 is TGTGCCAGCTCACCCCTCGGACAACGGATGGAGACCCAGTACTTC. The encoded protein is CASSPLGQRMETQYF.

V and J are TRBV28 and TRBJ2-7; 10 nucleotides agree with TRBD2. The CDR3 loop spans 16 amino acids. V shed 3 bases, J shed 2 bases, and the junction held 7 bases outside the gene matches. Germline V CDR1 and CDR2: MDHEN, SYDVKM. The CDR3 sequence is CASSFKPGLATYEQYF. The CDR3 coding sequence is TGTGCCAGCAGTTTTAAGCCGGGACTAGCGACCTACGAGCAGTACTTC. Variable domain in full (rest from reference TRBV28 and TRBJ2-7): DVKVTQSSRYLVKRTGEKVFLECVQDMDHENMFWYRQDPGLGLRLIYFSYDVKMKEKGDIPEGYSVSREKKERFSLILESASTNQTSMYLCASSFKPGLATYEQYFGPGTRLTVT.

Ten or more counts support this clonotype. This chain joins TRBV6-6 and TRBJ2-1; unclear D gene. V was shortened by 0 bases and J by 7 bases, with 7 bases between the two germline ends. The germline gives CDR1 MNHNY, CDR2 SVGAGI (reference sequence). The CDR3 spans 13 residues. CDR3 DNA sequence: TGTGCCAGCAGTTACTCGATGTGGAATGAGCAGTTCTTC. Translated: CASSYSMWNEQFF.

This clonotype was found a few times. The V and J genes are TRBV7-6 and TRBJ2-3; perhaps TRBD2 as D (6 bases). This CDR3 is 15 amino acids long. Germline V gene data show CDR1 as SGHVS and CDR2 as FNYEAQ. Trimming shortened V by 4 bases and J by 6 bases, and 17 bases separated the two germline ends. CDR3 bases: TGTGCCAGCAGCTCATATGGGGGGAATGGGGATACGCAGTATTTT. Protein: CASSSYGGNGDTQYF.

This clonotype was seen a few times. V gene TRBV20-1 combines with J gene TRBJ1-2; D perhaps matches TRBD1 (5 bases). The CDR3 runs to 16 residues. Germline CDR1 is DFQATT and CDR2 is SNEGSKA (reference sequence). V was cut by 1 base and J by 4 bases, with 19 bases left in between. The CDR3 protein is CSARGPGTTTLYGYTF. DNA of the CDR3: TGCAGTGCTAGAGGTCCAGGGACCACCACGCTCTATGGCTACACCTTC.

In this sample, this clonotype turned up many times. This sequence joins TRBV20-1 and TRBJ1-3; no definite D call. V dropped 1 base and J dropped 0 bases, with 10 bases sitting between them. CDR3 length: 15 residues. Germline CDR1 DFQATT, CDR2 SNEGSKA (reference sequence). In DNA, the CDR3 is TGCAGTGCTAGAGCTAAAACAAGCTCTGGAAACACCATATATTTT. As protein: CSARAKTSSGNTIYF.

This rearrangement joins TRBV4-3 to TRBJ2-5; 11 bases are shared with TRBD2. Looked up from germline, CDR1 is LGHNA and CDR2 is YSLEER. Losses at the gene ends were 1 base for V and 5 bases for J; bases not matched to a gene: 9. CDR3 size: 17 residues. The CDR3 region is CASSQAILAGDWETQYF. The CDR3 DNA reads TGCGCCAGCAGCCAAGCCATACTAGCGGGGGATTGGGAGACCCAGTACTTC.

This sequence joins TRBV7-9 and TRBJ2-5; 14 positions agree with TRBD2. With 1 base clipped from V and 5 bases from J, the junction kept 6 bases outside the gene matches. CDR1 SEHNR and CDR2 FQNEAQ come from the germline V gene (reference sequence). The CDR3 is made up of 17 amino acids. The CDR3 here is CASSLVGLAGAPETQYF. CDR3 in DNA: TGTGCCAGCAGCTTAGTGGGACTAGCGGGAGCCCCTGAGACCCAGTACTTC.

There are a few counts of this clonotype. V usage is TRBV6-5 and J usage is TRBJ1-2; the match to TRBD1 covers 8 bases. Looked up from germline, CDR1 is MNHEY and CDR2 is SVGAGI. Trimming cost V 2 bases and J 4 bases; bases outside gene matches: 6. The CDR3 totals 15 residues. As DNA, the CDR3 is TGTGCCAGCAGTTACGCTCCAGGGGGCGTCTATGGCTACACCTTC. Its protein is CASSYAPGGVYGYTF.

The V and J genes are TRBV7-8 and TRBJ2-1; TRBD2 matches at 8 bases. There are 16 residues in the CDR3. The germline V gene encodes CDR1 SGHVS and CDR2 FQNEAQ. V dropped 5 bases and J dropped 11; count of bases not matched to a gene: 17. Written as DNA, the CDR3 is TGTGCCAGCAGCAAAAATGGGGCGGGGGGCCGATCTCAGCAGTTCTTC. Translating gives CASSKNGAGGRSQQFF.

This clonotype was observed a few times. This chain joins TRBV4-3 and TRBJ1-5; D might be TRBD1 (5 bases). Trimming left V 3 bases short and J 7 bases short, with 16 bases between. This CDR3 has 15 amino acids. Germline-derived CDR1 and CDR2 are LGHNA and YSLEER. DNA of the CDR3: TGCGCCAGCAGCCAGGTATACGGGGGAAGGCAGCCCCAGCATTTT. Translation: CASSQVYGGRQPQHF.

On this clonotype: At one end the junction does not follow the germline gene, possibly because of a read error. This chain joins TRBV28 and TRBJ2-3; D is uncertain. The CDR3 contains 16 residues. CDR1 MDHEN and CDR2 SYDVKM come from the germline V gene. CDR3 region: CASGFLSTSSGDTQYF. The CDR3 DNA reads as TGTGCCAGCGGTTTCCTCTCAACTTCGAGTGGGGATACGCAGTATTTT.